The 20 T cell receptor beta chains below were found in one sample sequenced in a study of blood T cells in healthy people across ages. A second PCR of about 6 to 11 cycles used a sample-barcoded 5' primer and a J-beta primer mix. TCRdb redid the calling of the 5' RACE reads with MiXCR, one entry per CDR3 protein. This sample has about 1.4 million distinct CDR3 sequences; roughly 60% occur once, and the top ten carry approximately 7%. Specimen: blood. The receptor set was obtained from a man between 18 and 29 years old in good health.

The chain uses TRBV20-1 and TRBJ2-1; weak D call: TRBD1 (5 bases). Looked up from germline, CDR1 is DFQATT and CDR2 is SNEGSKA (reference sequence). The CDR3 has 13 amino acids. V was shortened by 3 bases and J by 6 bases, with 12 bases between the two germline ends. The CDR3 DNA sequence: TGCAGTGCTAGTAAACGGCAGGGCAATGAGCAGTTCTTC. Encoded protein: CSASKRQGNEQFF.

This clonotype came up a few times. The chain links TRBV28 to TRBJ1-5; TRBD1 matches 9 bases. Per the germline V gene, CDR1 is MDHEN and CDR2 is SYDVKM. The CDR3 consists of 14 residues. V shed 10 bases, J shed 0 bases, and the junction held 4 bases outside the gene matches. As DNA, the CDR3 is TGTGCCACCAGGACAGGGGTTAGCAATCAGCCCCAGCATTTT. Amino acids: CATRTGVSNQPQHF.

The chain uses TRBV19 and TRBJ2-4; 7 nucleotides match TRBD1. J gave up 8 bases and V 6 bases, and 10 bases lay outside the gene matches. Germline assignment: CDR1 LNHDA and CDR2 SQIVND (reference sequence). The CDR3 is made up of 14 amino acids. CDR3 DNA: TGTGCCAGTAGAACTCGGGACAGCAATTACATTCAGTACTTC. Translation: CASRTRDSNYIQYF.

This rearrangement joins TRBV14 to TRBJ2-2; D is unclear. CDR1 is SGHDN, CDR2 FVKESK, per germline. The CDR3 extends over 16 amino acids. V was cut by 1 base and J by 4 bases, with 13 bases left in between. Here the CDR3 reads CASSQGQPAFTGELFF. The CDR3 DNA is TGTGCCAGCAGCCAAGGCCAGCCAGCGTTCACCGGGGAGCTGTTTTTT. Variable domain in full (rest from reference TRBV14 and TRBJ2-2): EAGVTQFPSHSVIEKGQTVTLRCDPISGHDNLYWYRRVMGKEIKFLLHFVKESKQDESGMPNNRFLAERTGGTYSTLKVQPAELEDSGVYFCASSQGQPAFTGELFFGEGSRLTVL.

The genes are TRBV6-1 and TRBJ2-1, with D possibly being TRBD2 (6 bases). The length of the CDR3 is 13 residues. The germline V gene encodes CDR1 MNHNS and CDR2 SASEGT. The V end was cut by 4 bases, the J end by 5 bases, with 9 bases between. The CDR3 nucleotides read TGTGCCAGCAGTGGGGACTGGAACAATGAGCAGTTCTTC. This codes for CASSGDWNNEQFF.

This chain joins TRBV27 and TRBJ2-1; perhaps TRBD1 as D (5 bases). This CDR3 contains 14 residues. Trimming pared 2 bases from V and 3 bases from J, leaving 8 bases between. CDR1 MNHEY and CDR2 SMNVEV come from the germline V gene (reference sequence). The CDR3 here is CASSLRGNYNEQFF. CDR3 DNA: TGTGCCAGCAGTTTAAGGGGTAACTACAATGAGCAGTTCTTC.

This chain connects TRBV28 to TRBJ2-7; 7 nucleotides match TRBD2. The DNA end is a closer match to TRBJ2-5, so the J assignment may be wrong. Germline values: CDR1 MDHEN, CDR2 SYDVKM. This CDR3 spans 12 amino acids. DNA for the CDR3: TGTGCCAGCAGTGTGGGGGGGTTGACCCAGTACTTC. Its protein product is CASSVGGLTQYF.

This chain links TRBV6-5 with TRBJ1-1; D unclear. CDR1 is MNHEY, CDR2 SVGAGI, per germline. This CDR3 contains 13 residues. The V end was cut by 0 bases, the J end by 6 bases, with 8 bases between. The CDR3 here is CASSYSYGAEAFF. CDR3 coding DNA: TGTGCCAGCAGTTACTCGTATGGGGCTGAAGCTTTCTTT.

This chain connects TRBV27 to TRBJ2-5; D is perhaps TRBD2 (7 bases). The CDR3 extends over 16 amino acids. The V end was cut by 6 bases, the J end by 0 bases, with 17 bases between. Germline loops: CDR1 MNHEY, CDR2 SMNVEV (reference sequence). CDR3 sequence (DNA): TGTGCCAGCAGCCCCCACGGGGGGCAGTACCAAGAGACCCAGTACTTC. Amino acid sequence: CASSPHGGQYQETQYF.

The J gene is TRBJ1-5, the V gene TRBV10-3; D unclear. The ends were cut back, 8 bases at V and 7 bases at J, with 3 bases in the middle. CDR3 size: 9 residues. Per germline, CDR1 ENHRY and CDR2 SYGVKD. CDR3 DNA: TGTGCCATCTGCCAGCCCCAGCATTTT. This codes for CAICQPQHF.

The chain recombines TRBV6-6 with TRBJ2-1; D possibly corresponds to TRBD1 (5 bases). V gave up 5 bases and J gave up 0 bases, with 17 bases separating them. The CDR3 sequence is 17 residues long. Germline-derived CDR1 and CDR2 are MNHNY and SVGAGI (reference sequence). The CDR3 loop reads CASSTQPDSSSYNEQFF. The CDR3 nucleotides are TGTGCCAGCAGTACACAGCCCGACAGCAGCTCCTACAATGAGCAGTTCTTC.

DNA for the CDR3: TGTGCCAGCAGCTTGGACGGGACGACCTACGAGCAGTACTTC. Translation gives CASSLDGTTYEQYF. The gene calls are TRBV5-4 and TRBJ2-7; D may be TRBD1 or TRBD2 (5 bases each). Germline assignment: CDR1 SGHNT and CDR2 YYREEE (reference sequence). The CDR3 runs to 14 residues. V was trimmed by 0 bases and J by 2 bases, leaving 9 bases between them.

This clonotype occurred a few times. V is TRBV6-5 and J is TRBJ2-7; tentatively, D is TRBD2 (5 bases). This CDR3 has 14 residues. Germline CDR1 reads MNHEY; CDR2 reads SVGAGI. V was shortened by 3 bases and J by 1 base, with 10 bases between the two germline ends. CDR3 region: CASSYRRTSYEQYF. The CDR3 DNA reads TGTGCCAGCAGTTATCGCAGGACTTCCTACGAGCAGTACTTC.

The V gene is TRBV9, the J gene TRBJ2-7, with D hard to call. The CDR3 spans 15 residues. Looked up from germline, CDR1 is SGDLS and CDR2 is YYNGEE. The V and J ends lost 0 bases and 2 bases respectively, with 12 bases between them. The CDR3 DNA is TGTGCCAGCAGCGTAGGCGTAGGGAAAACCTACGAGCAGTACTTC. Amino acid sequence: CASSVGVGKTYEQYF. The whole variable domain, remainder taken from reference TRBV9 and TRBJ2-7, is DSGVTQTPKHLITATGQRVTLRCSPRSGDLSVYWYQQSLDQGLQFLIQYYNGEERAKGNILERFSAQQFPDLHSELNLSSLELGDSALYFCASSVGVGKTYEQYFGPGTRLTVT.

The genes are TRBV30 and TRBJ2-3; D is uncertain. CDR3 size: 13 residues. From germline, CDR1 is GTSNPN and CDR2 SVGIG (reference sequence). V was trimmed by 4 bases and J by 4 bases, leaving 12 bases between them. CDR3 coding DNA: TGTGCCTGGACGACCCCACGGGCAGATACGCAGTATTTT. This translates into CAWTTPRADTQYF.

V usage is TRBV2 and J usage is TRBJ2-1, with TRBD2 matching 7 bases. Germline loops: CDR1 SNHLY, CDR2 FYNNEI. The CDR3 is 14 residues long. V dropped 10 bases and J dropped 4; count of bases not matched to a gene: 10. The CDR3 DNA is TGTGCCAACCTCTTAACGGGAGGATACAATGAGCAGTTCTTC. The encoded protein is CANLLTGGYNEQFF.

Only one count was recorded for this clonotype. The V call is TRBV5-6, the J call TRBJ2-6; 8 nucleotides match TRBD1. Trimming cost V 2 bases and J 3 bases; bases outside gene matches: 7. CDR1 is SGHDT and CDR2 is YYEEEE in the germline V gene. The CDR3 is 17 amino acids. The CDR3 DNA sequence: TGTGCCAGCAGCTTAGCCAGGGGGCGCCGTGGGGCCAACGTCCTGACTTTC. Its translation is CASSLARGRRGANVLTF. Looking up the rest from reference TRBV5-6 and TRBJ2-6 gives the full variable domain: DAGVTQSPTHLIKTRGQQVTLRCSPKSGHDTVSWYQQALGQGPQFIFQYYEEEERQRGNFPDRFSGHQFPNYSSELNVNALLLGDSALYLCASSLARGRRGANVLTFGAGSRLTVL.

The gene calls are TRBV4-1 and TRBJ2-2, with D tentatively TRBD1 (6 bases). Per germline, CDR1 MGHRA and CDR2 YSYEKL. The CDR3 is 18 amino acids. V shed 0 bases and J shed 1 base, with 15 bases lying between them. CDR3 protein: CASSQDLGPGVNTGELFF. CDR3 sequence (DNA): TGCGCCAGCAGCCAAGATCTTGGTCCAGGGGTGAACACCGGGGAGCTGTTTTTT.

This clonotype showed up just a few times. This chain connects TRBV5-1 to TRBJ2-5; D call uncertain. This CDR3 has 16 residues. Trimming left V 5 bases short and J 2 bases short, with 19 bases between. The germline CDR1 and CDR2 sequences are SGHRS and YFSETQ. The CDR3 spells CASSPGSRRVQETQYF. CDR3 in DNA: TGCGCCAGCAGTCCCGGGTCGAGACGGGTACAAGAGACCCAGTACTTC.

This clonotype was seen just once. CDR3 loop: CASSQEDSEQYF. The DNA for the CDR3 is TGTGCCAGCAGCCAAGAGGACTCCGAGCAGTACTTC. This chain connects TRBV4-2 to TRBJ2-7, with a possible D match to TRBD2 (5 bases). The CDR3 loop spans 12 amino acids. From germline, CDR1 is LGHNA and CDR2 YNFKEQ. Trimming took off 0 bases at V and 6 bases at J, with 6 bases between the two ends.